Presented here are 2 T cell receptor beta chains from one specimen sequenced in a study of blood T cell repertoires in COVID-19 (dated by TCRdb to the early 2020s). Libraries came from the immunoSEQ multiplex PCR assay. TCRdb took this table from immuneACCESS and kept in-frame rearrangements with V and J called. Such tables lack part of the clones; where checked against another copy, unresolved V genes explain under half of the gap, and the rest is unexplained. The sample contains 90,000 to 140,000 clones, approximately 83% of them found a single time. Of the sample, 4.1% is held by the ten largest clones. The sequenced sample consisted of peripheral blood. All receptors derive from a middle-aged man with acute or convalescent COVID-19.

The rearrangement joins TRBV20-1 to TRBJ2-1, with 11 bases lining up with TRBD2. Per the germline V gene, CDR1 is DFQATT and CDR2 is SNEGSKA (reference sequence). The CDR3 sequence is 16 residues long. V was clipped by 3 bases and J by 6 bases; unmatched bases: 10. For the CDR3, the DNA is TGCAGTGCTAGTGATACCGGGACTAGCGGATTCAATGAGCAGTTCTTC. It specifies CSASDTGTSGFNEQFF.

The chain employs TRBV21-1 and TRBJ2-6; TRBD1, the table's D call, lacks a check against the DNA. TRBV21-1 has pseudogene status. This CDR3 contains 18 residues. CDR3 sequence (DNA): TGTGCCAGCAGCAAAATACGGGGGGACAGGGCCGGGGCCAACGTCCTGACTTTC. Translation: CASSKIRGDRAGANVLTF.